This T cell receptor beta chain comes out of a study of cytotoxic CD8 clonotypes in ibrutinib-treated CLL. The ends lost 1 base at V and 0 bases at J; junction bases unmatched: 4. The CDR3 contains 16 residues. Germline CDR1 and CDR2: LNHDA and SQIVND (reference sequence). Study-level points and caveats: Lymph node repertoires were not studied, and sampling times were unmatched. Public clonotypes occurred uncommonly; on treatment, they contracted or remained stable. Clonality went up at ibrutinib response and then declined back toward baseline at progression.

Details on this clone: Its antigen remains unknown.

The assay was immunoSEQ multiplex PCR, and TCRdb's table has in-frame clones only and misses some. The sample includes around 200,000 clones, just over 70% of them seen just once. The input for sequencing was PBMCs, taken after 12 months of ibrutinib treatment. This receptor was taken from a human donor with chronic lymphocytic leukemia. The chain uses TRBV19 and TRBJ1-1; 8 bases fit TRBD1. CDR3 residues: CASSIVNRGMNTEAFF. The CDR3 DNA reads TGTGCCAGTAGTATAGTAAACAGGGGGATGAACACTGAAGCTTTCTTT.